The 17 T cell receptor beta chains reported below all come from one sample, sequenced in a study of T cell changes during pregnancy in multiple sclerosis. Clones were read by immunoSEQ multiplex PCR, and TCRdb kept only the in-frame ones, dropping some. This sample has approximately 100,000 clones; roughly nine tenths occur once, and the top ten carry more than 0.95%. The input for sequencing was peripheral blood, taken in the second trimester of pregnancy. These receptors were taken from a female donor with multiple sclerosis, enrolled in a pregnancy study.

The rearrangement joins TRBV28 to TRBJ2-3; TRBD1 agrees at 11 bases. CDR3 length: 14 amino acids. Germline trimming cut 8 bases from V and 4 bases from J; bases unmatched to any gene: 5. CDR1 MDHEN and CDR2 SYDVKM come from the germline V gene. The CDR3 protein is CASLRTGGADTQYF. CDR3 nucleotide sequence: TGTGCCAGCCTACGGACAGGGGGCGCAGATACGCAGTATTTT. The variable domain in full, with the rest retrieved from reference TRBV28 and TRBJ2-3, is DVKVTQSSRYLVKRTGEKVFLECVQDMDHENMFWYRQDPGLGLRLIYFSYDVKMKEKGDIPEGYSVSREKKERFSLILESASTNQTSMYLCASLRTGGADTQYFGPGTRLTVL.

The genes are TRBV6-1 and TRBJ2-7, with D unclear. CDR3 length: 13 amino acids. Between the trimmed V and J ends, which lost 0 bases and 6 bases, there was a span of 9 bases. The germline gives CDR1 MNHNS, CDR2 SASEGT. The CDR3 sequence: CASSEAWAAEQYF. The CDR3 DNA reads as TGTGCCAGCAGTGAAGCATGGGCCGCCGAGCAGTACTTC.

CDR3 sequence: CASSLSLNNEQFF. DNA of the CDR3: TGTGCCAGCAGCTTAAGTCTTAACAATGAGCAGTTCTTC. V usage is TRBV7-3 and J usage is TRBJ2-1; D unresolved. The CDR3 totals 13 residues. Trimming left V 1 base short and J 5 bases short, with 6 bases between. Germline CDR1 SGHTA, CDR2 FQGTGA.

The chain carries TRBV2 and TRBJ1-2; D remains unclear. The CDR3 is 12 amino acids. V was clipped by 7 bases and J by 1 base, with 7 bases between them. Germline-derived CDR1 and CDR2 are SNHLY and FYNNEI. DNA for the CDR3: TGTGCCAGCAACGGGGTTAACTATGGCTACACCTTC. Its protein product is CASNGVNYGYTF.

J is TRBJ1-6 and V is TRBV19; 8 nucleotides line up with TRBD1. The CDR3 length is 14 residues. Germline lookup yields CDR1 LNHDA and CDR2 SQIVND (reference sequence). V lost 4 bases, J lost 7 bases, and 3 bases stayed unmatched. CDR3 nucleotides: TGTGCCAGTAGTACGGGACAGGCCAATTCACCCCTCCACTTT. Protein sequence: CASSTGQANSPLHF.

The CDR3 bases are TGTGCCAGCAACCTCGGACAGGGTAGGAATCAGCCCCAGCATTTT. Residues: CASNLGQGRNQPQHF. V usage is TRBV7-2 and J usage is TRBJ1-5, with TRBD1 identical over 8 bases. CDR3 length: 15 amino acids. Losses at the gene ends were 7 bases for V and 4 bases for J; bases not matched to a gene: 9. In germline, CDR1 is SGHTA, CDR2 FQGNSA.

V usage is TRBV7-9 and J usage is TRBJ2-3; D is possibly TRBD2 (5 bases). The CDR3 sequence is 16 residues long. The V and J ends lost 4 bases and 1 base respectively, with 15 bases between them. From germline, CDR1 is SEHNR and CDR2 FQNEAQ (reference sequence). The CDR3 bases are TGTGCCAGCAGCTCGCCCCGCCTGGAGGGCACAGATACGCAGTATTTT. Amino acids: CASSSPRLEGTDTQYF. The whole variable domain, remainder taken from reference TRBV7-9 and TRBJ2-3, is DTGVSQNPRHKITKRGQNVTFRCDPISEHNRLYWYRQTLGQGPEFLTYFQNEAQLEKSRLLSDRFSAERPKGSFSTLEIQRTEQGDSAMYLCASSSPRLEGTDTQYFGPGTRLTVL.

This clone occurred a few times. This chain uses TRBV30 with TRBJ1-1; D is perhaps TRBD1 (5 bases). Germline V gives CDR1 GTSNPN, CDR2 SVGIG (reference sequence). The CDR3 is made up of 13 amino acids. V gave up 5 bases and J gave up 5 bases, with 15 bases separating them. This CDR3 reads CAWGRGRKTEAFF. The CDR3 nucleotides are TGTGCCTGGGGGAGGGGAAGGAAAACTGAAGCTTTCTTT.

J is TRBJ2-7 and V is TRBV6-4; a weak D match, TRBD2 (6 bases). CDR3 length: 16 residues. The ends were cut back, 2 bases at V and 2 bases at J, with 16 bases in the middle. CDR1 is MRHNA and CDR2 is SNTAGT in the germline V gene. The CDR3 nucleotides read TGTGCCAGCAGTGACCCCCCTTGGCGGGGCCCCTACGAGCAGTACTTC. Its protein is CASSDPPWRGPYEQYF.

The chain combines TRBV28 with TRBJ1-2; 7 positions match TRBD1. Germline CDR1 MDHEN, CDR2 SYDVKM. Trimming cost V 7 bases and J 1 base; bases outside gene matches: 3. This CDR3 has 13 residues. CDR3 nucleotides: TGTGCCAGCAACAGGGGCTATAACTATGGCTACACCTTC. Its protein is CASNRGYNYGYTF.

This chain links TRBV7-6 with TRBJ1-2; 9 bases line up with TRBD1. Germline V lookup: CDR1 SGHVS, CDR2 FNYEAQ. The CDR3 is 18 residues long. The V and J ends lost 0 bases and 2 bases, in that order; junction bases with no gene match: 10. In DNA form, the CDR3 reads TGTGCCAGCAGCTTAGCCCCATCCGGACAGGGGAGAAACTATGGCTACACCTTC. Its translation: CASSLAPSGQGRNYGYTF.

In DNA form, the CDR3 reads TGTGCCAGTAGCCCTCGCCGGCAGGGGGCCGGCAATCAGCCCCAGCATTTT. Translated: CASSPRRQGAGNQPQHF. This sequence joins TRBV19 and TRBJ1-5, with 8 positions matching TRBD1. The trim removed 6 bases at V and 2 bases at J, leaving 12 bases unmatched. CDR1 and CDR2 from the germline V gene are LNHDA and SQIVND (reference sequence). CDR3 length: 17 amino acids. The full variable domain, in which reference TRBV19 and TRBJ1-5 provide the parts outside the CDR3, is DGGITQSPKYLFRKEGQNVTLSCEQNLNHDAMYWYRQDPGQGLRLIYYSQIVNDFQKGDIAEGYSVSREKKESFPLTVTSAQKNPTAFYLCASSPRRQGAGNQPQHFGDGTRLSIL.

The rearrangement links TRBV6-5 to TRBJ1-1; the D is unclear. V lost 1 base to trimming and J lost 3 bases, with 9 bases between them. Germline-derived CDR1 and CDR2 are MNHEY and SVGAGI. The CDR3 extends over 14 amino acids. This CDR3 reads CASSYWARDTEAFF. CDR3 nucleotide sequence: TGTGCCAGCAGTTACTGGGCGCGGGACACTGAAGCTTTCTTT.

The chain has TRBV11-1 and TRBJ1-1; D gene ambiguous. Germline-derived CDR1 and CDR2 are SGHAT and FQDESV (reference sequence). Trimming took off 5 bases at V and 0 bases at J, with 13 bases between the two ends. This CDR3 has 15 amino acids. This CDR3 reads CASSPGLLLNTEAFF. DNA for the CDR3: TGTGCCAGCAGCCCCGGACTGCTGCTGAACACTGAAGCTTTCTTT. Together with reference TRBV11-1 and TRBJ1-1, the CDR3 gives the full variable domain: EAEVAQSPRYKITEKSQAVAFWCDPISGHATLYWYRQILGQGPELLVQFQDESVVDDSQLPKDRFSAERLKGVDSTLKIQPAELGDSAMYLCASSPGLLLNTEAFFGQGTRLTVV.

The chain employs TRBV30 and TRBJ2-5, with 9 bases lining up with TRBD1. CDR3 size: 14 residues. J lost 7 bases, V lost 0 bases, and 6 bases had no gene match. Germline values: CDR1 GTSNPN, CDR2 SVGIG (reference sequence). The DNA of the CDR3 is TGTGCCTGGAGTGTACAACAGGGGGCGATGACCCAGTACTTC. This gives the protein CAWSVQQGAMTQYF.

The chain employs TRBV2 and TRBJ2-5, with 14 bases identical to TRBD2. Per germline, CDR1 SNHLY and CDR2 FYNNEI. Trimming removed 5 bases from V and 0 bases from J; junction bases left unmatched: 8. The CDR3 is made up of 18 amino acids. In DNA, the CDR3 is TGTGCCAGCAGTTTCGGGACTAGCGGGGGCCAGTACCAAGAGACCCAGTACTTC. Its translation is CASSFGTSGGQYQETQYF.

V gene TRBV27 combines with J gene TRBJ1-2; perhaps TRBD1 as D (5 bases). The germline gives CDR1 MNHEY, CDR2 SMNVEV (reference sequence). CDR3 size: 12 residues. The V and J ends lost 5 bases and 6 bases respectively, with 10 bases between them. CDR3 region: CASSPQGHGYTF. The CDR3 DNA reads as TGTGCCAGCAGTCCGCAGGGTCATGGCTACACCTTC.